The entry below describes one T cell receptor (beta chain). Its antigen is unknown. No base quality information exists; no much larger clone differs at one position. The CDR3 has 15 amino acids, counting the end cysteine and phenylalanine. Only the CDR3 part of the read is kept: 45 bases, read in frame from the first base. As encoded in the germline V gene, CDR1 is LGHNA while CDR2 is YNFKEQ. V drops 3 bases and J drops 3 bases, leaving 14 bases in between. The library was made by the immunoSEQ multiplex PCR assay. Following the manufacturer's protocol, the hsTCRB Kit was used to amplify rearranged TCR beta chain sequences. Sequencing of TCRB libraries was carried out on an Illumina MiSeq. In the original analysis: The proprietary platform of the kit vendor was used for demultiplexing, trimming and gene mapping. The table comes from immuneACCESS by way of TCRdb, which keeps in-frame sequences with V and J called. Part of the clones is missing from these tables; in studies checked, under half for an unresolved V gene and the rest for unknown reasons. V and J calls and clone size are copied from that table; D and trimming were computed from the DNA. The sample table holds about 44,000 clones, of which 80% to 95% were seen once. The ten top clones hold less than 5% of the sample.

This entry comes from a study of a mutant IDH1 vaccine in newly diagnosed glioma (TCRdb year 2021). The study in broad terms: Eight vaccinations were administered to patients in weeks 1, 3, 5, 7, 11, 15, 19 and 23, corresponding to visits V03 through V10. Longitudinal TCRB deep sequencing was done for about two dozen treated patients, wherever samples were available for exploratory analyses. The roughly 32 treated patients were approximately 60% male and around 38% female, with a mean age of around 40 years. Peripheral blood was collected at six visits: V03 (baseline), V05, V07, V10, V12 and V13. Vaccination started 4-6 weeks after radiotherapy alone, or was given together with temozolomide cycles in the groups whose treatment included chemotherapy. Before enrollment, patients had received standard therapy of radiotherapy alone, temozolomide alone, or radiochemotherapy with temozolomide; most received the combination.

Paper-wide results and their limitations: Availability determined which PBMC samples were chosen for TCRB deep sequencing. Pseudoprogression appeared unrelated to alterations in the top peripheral T cell clonotypes detected by TCRB sequencing. The authors noted that analyses of patient blood samples could not be reproduced because of sample limitations. Immune responses induced by the vaccine were seen in 93.3% of patients across multiple MHC alleles.

This specimen's time point label, per the study, means: week 23, last vaccination. Each vaccine dose, consisting of 300 ug of a 20-mer mutant IDH1 peptide in Montanide, was administered subcutaneously with topical imiquimod. All donors had newly diagnosed IDH1-mutant astrocytomas of WHO grade 3 or 4 that showed loss of nuclear ATRX. The samples were drawn from NOA16, a multicentre, single-arm, open-label phase I trial in Germany that tested a mutant IDH1 peptide vaccine in humans for the first time. The DNeasy Blood and Tissue Kit was used to extract genomic DNA from EDTA blood for TCRB sequencing.

The sequence is built from TRBV4-2 and TRBJ1-1, with the identity of the D gene unclear. Sequencing was performed on PBMCs, taken from a glioma patient whose treatment included an IDH1 peptide vaccine. The TCR originated in a man in his fifties or sixties with glioma. The nucleotide sequence is given as TGTGCCAGCAGCCACAAGGGCATTCTTGACACTGAAGCTTTCTTT. It codes for CASSHKGILDTEAFF.